This TCR beta chain originates from a study of blood T cell repertoires in COVID-19. Trimming stripped 4 bases from V and 0 bases from J, with 17 bases between. This CDR3 spans 16 amino acids. Germline CDR1 is SGHNT and CDR2 is YYREEE (reference sequence). Per the original data handling: Using reference gene primer amplification, nucleated cell counts were estimated. Only in-frame clones appear in the TCRdb table, and some are missing; sequencing was by immunoSEQ multiplex PCR. V, J and clone size were drawn from that table, and D and trimming were deduced from the DNA. The repertoire holds more than 200,000 clones, around 84% seen once, with approximately 10% in the top ten. This clone was observed a single time.

Material for sequencing was peripheral blood. The clonotype was recovered from a man between 45 and 60 years old with COVID-19, enrolled during active disease. This chain connects TRBV5-4 to TRBJ2-7; maybe TRBD2 (7 bases). The CDR3 protein is CASSPEGGGPSYEQYF. The CDR3 coding sequence is TGTGCCAGCAGCCCGGAAGGGGGGGGCCCCTCCTACGAGCAGTACTTC.